The 22 T cell receptor beta chains below were found in one sample sequenced in a study of cytomegalovirus exposure and HLA in healthy donors. Primers: 60 Vbeta forward and 13 Jbeta reverse. Profiling relied on immunoSEQ multiplex PCR, and the TCRdb table lists in-frame clones only, not all of them. The sample records 180,000 or so clones, 82% being singletons. Sample: PBMCs. The source is a man in his forties or fifties in good health and CMV-seronegative.

The V call is TRBV4-1, the J call TRBJ2-1; 9 bases line up with TRBD2. The CDR3 spans 16 residues. J lost 2 bases, V lost 5 bases, and 7 bases had no gene match. Germline lookup yields CDR1 MGHRA and CDR2 YSYEKL. The CDR3 reads CASSGRTSAPYNEQFF. CDR3 nucleotide sequence: TGCGCCAGCAGCGGACGGACTAGCGCTCCCTACAATGAGCAGTTCTTC.

CDR3 protein: CASAGSYNEQFF. CDR3 nucleotide sequence: TGTGCCAGTGCGGGGTCCTACAATGAGCAGTTCTTC. This chain uses TRBV28 with TRBJ2-1; TRBD2 might be the D (6 bases). There are 12 residues in the CDR3. Germline loops: CDR1 MDHEN, CDR2 SYDVKM. Trimming stripped 9 bases from V and 1 base from J, with 7 bases between.

V and J are TRBV27 and TRBJ2-7; D is perhaps TRBD1 (5 bases). The CDR3 runs to 13 residues. V lost 5 bases, J lost 5 bases, and 13 bases lay in between. Germline V CDR1 and CDR2: MNHEY, SMNVEV (reference sequence). In nucleotides, the CDR3 is TGTGCCAGCAGTAGGCAGGGCAACCACGAGCAGTACTTC. This sequence encodes CASSRQGNHEQYF.

CDR3 sequence: CASRAGTGNTGELFF. The CDR3 region has the DNA TGTGCCAGCAGAGCCGGGACAGGGAACACCGGGGAGCTGTTTTTT. J is TRBJ2-2 and V is TRBV2, with 8 bases aligning to TRBD1. The CDR3 consists of 15 residues. Per the germline V gene, CDR1 is SNHLY and CDR2 is FYNNEI. V gave up 6 bases and J gave up 1 base; unmatched junction bases: 4.

The CDR3 spells CATGGSHKGTGLEQYF. DNA for the CDR3: TGTGCCACGGGCGGCAGCCATAAGGGGACAGGGCTCGAGCAGTACTTC. The chain carries TRBV7-9 and TRBJ2-7; TRBD1 matches at 9 bases. The CDR3 is 16 residues long. Looked up from germline, CDR1 is SEHNR and CDR2 is FQNEAQ (reference sequence). After removal of 10 bases from V and 6 bases from J, the junction contained 19 bases not matched to a gene.

CDR3 loop: CASRDSRLSSPLHF. The CDR3 DNA sequence: TGTGCCAGCAGGGATTCGAGGTTGAGTTCACCCCTCCACTTT. This chain links TRBV14 with TRBJ1-6; D uncertain. Trimming removed 6 bases at V and 9 bases at J, with 15 bases between. Looked up from germline, CDR1 is SGHDN and CDR2 is FVKESK. The length of the CDR3 is 14 residues.

The J gene is TRBJ2-2, the V gene TRBV5-5; TRBD2 is a possible D gene (6 bases). Germline CDR1 and CDR2: SGHKS and YYEKEE (reference sequence). The V gene lost 2 bases and the J gene lost 4 bases, with 9 bases spanning the gap. The CDR3 runs 14 residues. The CDR3 here is CASSLVGGTGELFF. CDR3 DNA sequence: TGTGCCAGCAGCTTAGTCGGGGGCACCGGGGAGCTGTTTTTT. The variable domain in full, completed from reference TRBV5-5 and TRBJ2-2, reads DAGVTQSPTHLIKTRGQQVTLRCSPISGHKSVSWYQQVLGQGPQFIFQYYEKEERGRGNFPDRFSARQFPNYSSELNVNALLLGDSALYLCASSLVGGTGELFFGEGSRLTVL.

The rearrangement uses TRBV9 and TRBJ1-2; 7 bases align to TRBD1. The CDR3 runs to 15 residues. Germline loops: CDR1 SGDLS, CDR2 YYNGEE. Losses at the gene ends were 2 bases for V and 6 bases for J; bases not matched to a gene: 10. The chain's CDR3 is CASSVGTANLDGYTF. CDR3 DNA: TGTGCCAGCAGCGTCGGGACAGCGAATCTTGATGGCTACACCTTC.

The chain is built from TRBV27 and TRBJ2-7, with 8 bases aligning to TRBD1. CDR3 length: 15 amino acids. Unmatched junction bases numbered 7, after V lost 5 bases and J lost 1 base. Per germline, CDR1 MNHEY and CDR2 SMNVEV (reference sequence). The CDR3 nucleotides read TGTGCCAGCAGTAGGACAGGGATAATGTCCTACGAGCAGTACTTC. This translates into CASSRTGIMSYEQYF.

This chain links TRBV27 with TRBJ2-1, with a possible D match to TRBD2 (6 bases). The CDR3 contains 14 residues. Trimming pared 7 bases from V and 4 bases from J, leaving 14 bases between. Germline V gene lookup returns CDR1 MNHEY and CDR2 SMNVEV (reference sequence). CDR3 protein: CASTAGSLYNEQFF. CDR3 in DNA: TGTGCCAGCACGGCGGGATCCCTTTACAATGAGCAGTTCTTC.

The chain employs TRBV5-5 and TRBJ1-6, with a tentative D call TRBD1 (6 bases). Germline V gene lookup returns CDR1 SGHKS and CDR2 YYEKEE (reference sequence). CDR3 size: 15 residues. Trimming cost V 4 bases and J 7 bases, with 15 bases left between them. DNA for the CDR3: TGTGCCAGCAGCCCCCAGGACAGAGGGAATTCACCCCTCCACTTT. Translation: CASSPQDRGNSPLHF. Full variable domain (outside the CDR3, taken from reference TRBV5-5 and TRBJ1-6): DAGVTQSPTHLIKTRGQQVTLRCSPISGHKSVSWYQQVLGQGPQFIFQYYEKEERGRGNFPDRFSARQFPNYSSELNVNALLLGDSALYLCASSPQDRGNSPLHFGNGTRLTVT.

The chain employs TRBV19 and TRBJ1-3, with D unresolved. Germline V CDR1 and CDR2: LNHDA, SQIVND (reference sequence). Trimming cost V 3 bases and J 1 base, with 7 bases left between them. The CDR3 is 14 residues long. In nucleotides, the CDR3 is TGTGCCAGTAGTATTGCGGGATCTGGAAACACCATATATTTT. Translating gives CASSIAGSGNTIYF.

The CDR3 DNA reads TGCAGCGTTGTGACTAGCGGGGCCCAAGAGACCCAGTACTTC. Its protein product is CSVVTSGAQETQYF. The V call is TRBV29-1, the J call TRBJ2-5, with 11 bases matching TRBD2. The germline CDR1 and CDR2 sequences are SQVTM and ANQGSEA. The CDR3 loop spans 14 amino acids. The trim removed 4 bases at V and 1 base at J, leaving 2 bases unmatched.

The rearrangement joins TRBV30 to TRBJ1-1; D might be TRBD1 (5 bases). Trimming cost V 2 bases and J 0 bases, with 13 bases left between them. The germline gives CDR1 GTSNPN, CDR2 SVGIG (reference sequence). CDR3 length: 15 residues. The CDR3 protein is CAWSPPRGVNTEAFF. Written as DNA, the CDR3 is TGTGCCTGGAGTCCCCCCCGGGGGGTGAACACTGAAGCTTTCTTT.

The chain couples TRBV27 to TRBJ2-7; weak D call: TRBD1 (6 bases). CDR3 size: 13 residues. Germline V gene lookup returns CDR1 MNHEY and CDR2 SMNVEV (reference sequence). Trimming left V 6 bases short and J 2 bases short, with 11 bases between. CDR3 region: CASSLTGPYEQYF. CDR3 nucleotides: TGTGCCAGCAGCCTGACAGGCCCCTACGAGCAGTACTTC.

The gene calls are TRBV6-1 and TRBJ1-1; D is unresolved. Looked up from germline, CDR1 is MNHNS and CDR2 is SASEGT. V lost 6 bases and J lost 7, with 18 bases in between. The CDR3 totals 14 residues. CDR3 coding DNA: TGTGCCAGCAGAAACACCCCAAGAGGAGATGAAGCTTTCTTT. Its protein product is CASRNTPRGDEAFF.

The chain links TRBV28 to TRBJ2-2, with 10 bases that match TRBD2. The CDR3 is 15 amino acids. Germline V CDR1 and CDR2: MDHEN, SYDVKM. Trimming took 2 bases from V and 6 from J; bases not matched to a gene: 3. The CDR3: CASSLGTSVSGELFF. As DNA, the CDR3 is TGTGCCAGCAGTTTAGGGACTAGCGTCTCCGGGGAGCTGTTTTTT.

The rearrangement links TRBV19 to TRBJ1-4; D remains ambiguous. This CDR3 has 12 amino acids. From germline, CDR1 is LNHDA and CDR2 SQIVND (reference sequence). The V end lost 5 bases, the J end lost 8 bases, and 9 bases lay between the germline ends. The DNA for the CDR3 is TGTGCCAGTAGTTGGACGGGGGAAAAACTGTTTTTT. This translates into CASSWTGEKLFF.

The chain couples TRBV7-8 to TRBJ2-7; perhaps TRBD1 as D (6 bases). Trimming pared 3 bases from V and 1 base from J, leaving 10 bases between. CDR3 size: 14 residues. CDR1 is SGHVS and CDR2 is FQNEAQ in the germline V gene. The CDR3 DNA follows: TGTGCCAGCAGCTTTCTGGACAGATCCTACGAGCAGTACTTC. Residues: CASSFLDRSYEQYF. The whole variable domain, remainder taken from reference TRBV7-8 and TRBJ2-7, is GAGVSQSPRYKVAKRGQDVALRCDPISGHVSLFWYQQALGQGPEFLTYFQNEAQLDKSGLPSDRFFAERPEGSVSTLKIQRTQQEDSAVYLCASSFLDRSYEQYFGPGTRLTVT.

This clone appeared a few times. The V gene is TRBV7-8, the J gene TRBJ2-3, with TRBD2 as a possible D gene (6 bases). This CDR3 has 15 amino acids. Germline loops: CDR1 SGHVS, CDR2 FQNEAQ. V lost 1 base and J 2 bases, leaving 10 bases between the germline ends. The CDR3 protein is CASSLGLVDTDTQYF. DNA for the CDR3: TGTGCCAGCAGCTTAGGACTAGTGGACACAGATACGCAGTATTTT.

In its sample, this clone was seen a few times. The chain carries TRBV27 and TRBJ1-4; maybe TRBD1 (6 bases). V lost 8 bases to trimming and J lost 6 bases, with 10 bases between them. The CDR3 extends over 12 amino acids. Germline CDR1 MNHEY, CDR2 SMNVEV (reference sequence). The CDR3 DNA follows: TGTGCCAGCCGGGACATGGATGAAAAACTGTTTTTT. This codes for CASRDMDEKLFF.

The rearrangement links TRBV11-3 to TRBJ2-3, with TRBD1 matching 7 bases. V dropped 5 bases and J dropped 6; count of bases not matched to a gene: 14. The germline CDR1 and CDR2 sequences are SGHNT and YENEEA. The CDR3 has 16 residues. The CDR3 loop is CASSPRRGGIMDTQYF. In DNA form, the CDR3 reads TGTGCCAGCAGCCCCCGGCGAGGGGGCATAATGGATACGCAGTATTTT.